These 9 T cell receptor beta chains were all obtained from the same sample, sequenced in a study of T cell repertoires in cytomegalovirus infection. MiXCR, run by TCRdb on the reads, gives a single entry per CDR3 protein. The sample yields about 740,000 distinct CDR3 sequences, 35% seen once. Source material: PBMCs. The receptors here all came from a human donor in good health (CMV status not recorded). Some clones in this sample may be carry-over from other donors' samples.

In its sample, this clonotype was seen once. The chain carries TRBV2 and TRBJ2-3; D unclear. V shed 1 base and J shed 2 bases, with 7 bases lying between them. CDR1 SNHLY and CDR2 FYNNEI come from the germline V gene. The CDR3 loop spans 14 amino acids. The CDR3 reads CASSEVGFTDTQYF. CDR3 DNA sequence: TGTGCCAGCAGTGAAGTCGGATTCACAGATACGCAGTATTTT.

The V gene is TRBV28, the J gene TRBJ1-3, with no clear D. The CDR3 contains 16 residues. Germline CDR1 reads MDHEN; CDR2 reads SYDVKM. V shed 5 bases and J shed 0 bases, with 14 bases lying between them. The chain's CDR3 is CASSLRVLHSGNTIYF. The CDR3 DNA is TGTGCCAGCAGTCTTAGGGTCTTACACTCTGGAAACACCATATATTTT.

Note on this clonotype: A much larger clonotype is one base distant, so this may be a read error. The final CDR3 position lacks the conserved phenylalanine or tryptophan, pointing to a likely read error. The chain recombines TRBV28 with TRBJ2-1; D might be TRBD1 (6 bases). The germline gives CDR1 MDHEN, CDR2 SYDVKM. V lost 6 bases and J lost 7, with 10 bases in between. The CDR3 is 12 amino acids. CDR3 sequence: CASSRTVNEQFC. The CDR3 nucleotides read TGTGCCAGCAGCAGGACAGTAAATGAGCAGTTCTGC.

The rearrangement uses TRBV20-1 and TRBJ2-7; perhaps TRBD2 as D (6 bases). Trimming shortened V by 1 base and J by 4 bases, and 14 bases separated the two germline ends. The CDR3 runs to 14 residues. CDR1 is DFQATT and CDR2 is SNEGSKA in the germline V gene (reference sequence). CDR3 bases: TGCAGTGCTAGAGTCCCGCTAGCGACTTACGAGCAGTACTTC. This translates into CSARVPLATYEQYF.

This clonotype was counted at least ten times. The J gene is TRBJ2-2, the V gene TRBV28; no clear D. V was trimmed by 3 bases and J by 1 base, leaving 6 bases between them. The germline V gene has CDR1 MDHEN and CDR2 SYDVKM. The CDR3 contains 14 residues. The CDR3 spells CASSFSGNTGELFF. The CDR3 DNA follows: TGTGCCAGCAGTTTTTCGGGGAACACCGGGGAGCTGTTTTTT.

This chain joins TRBV7-9 and TRBJ1-4; 10 bases are shared with TRBD1. V shed 1 base, J shed 10 bases, and the junction held 6 bases outside the gene matches. CDR1 is SEHNR and CDR2 is FQNEAQ in the germline V gene (reference sequence). There are 15 residues in the CDR3. In nucleotides, the CDR3 is TGTGCCAGCAGCTTAGATCCGACAGGGGGCACAAAACTGTTTTTT. It encodes CASSLDPTGGTKLFF.

This clonotype has a single count. A much more abundant neighbour one base away suggests this may be a read error. The chain joins TRBV7-2 to TRBJ2-3, with 7 bases fitting TRBD1. The germline CDR1 and CDR2 sequences are SGHTA and FQGNSA. The CDR3 spans 14 residues. CDR3 region: CASSLPAGTETQYF. CDR3 in DNA: TGTGCCAGCAGCTTACCGGCCGGGACAGAGACGCAGTATTTT.

The chain links TRBV4-1 to TRBJ2-1; 8 bases line up with TRBD1. V trimming: 2 bases; J trimming: 0 bases; junction bases outside the gene matches: 6. There are 17 residues in the CDR3. In germline, CDR1 is MGHRA, CDR2 YSYEKL. CDR3 protein: CASSQRTGQSSYNEQFF. The CDR3 DNA reads TGCGCCAGCAGCCAAAGGACAGGGCAGAGCTCCTACAATGAGCAGTTCTTC.

This clonotype has at least ten counts. V gene TRBV7-8 combines with J gene TRBJ2-1; TRBD2 aligns across 15 bases. The length of the CDR3 is 18 residues. The junction had 10 bases not matched to a gene; V was cut back by 0 bases and J by 10 bases. Germline CDR1 and CDR2: SGHVS and FQNEAQ. The CDR3 DNA reads TGTGCCAGCAGCTTAGCGGGGACTAGCGGGGGGCGCCGGACAGAGCAGTTCTTC. It codes for CASSLAGTSGGRRTEQFF.